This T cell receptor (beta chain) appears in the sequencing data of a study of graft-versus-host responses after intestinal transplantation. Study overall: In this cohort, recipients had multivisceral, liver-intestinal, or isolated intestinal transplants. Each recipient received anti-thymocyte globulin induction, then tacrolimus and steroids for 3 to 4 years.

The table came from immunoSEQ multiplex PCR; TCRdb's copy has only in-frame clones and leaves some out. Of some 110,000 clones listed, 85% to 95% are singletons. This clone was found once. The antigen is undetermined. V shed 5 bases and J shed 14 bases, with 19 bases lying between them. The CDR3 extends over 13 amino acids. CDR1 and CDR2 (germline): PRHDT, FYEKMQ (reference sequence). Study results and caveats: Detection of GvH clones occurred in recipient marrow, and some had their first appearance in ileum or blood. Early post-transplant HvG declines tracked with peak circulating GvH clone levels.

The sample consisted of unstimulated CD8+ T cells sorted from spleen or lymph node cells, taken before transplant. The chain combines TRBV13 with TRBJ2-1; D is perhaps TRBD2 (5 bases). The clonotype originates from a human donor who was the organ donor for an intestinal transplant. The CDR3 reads CASSPPRAAEEFF. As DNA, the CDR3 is TGTGCCAGCAGCCCCCCCAGAGCGGCCGAGGAGTTCTTC.